The 9 T cell receptor beta chains presented below share a single source sample, sequenced in a study of regulatory T cells in long-lasting Graves disease. Time point of the sample: persistent/refractory GD, antithyroid drugs over 5 years with positive TRAb. PBMCs were the source of the RNA used for TCR sequencing. For TCR beta, libraries came from iRepertoire HTBI primers and Arm-PCR of CDR3 regions. TCRdb re-called the multiplex PCR reads with MiXCR, one entry per CDR3 protein. Here the sample spans 500,000 to 800,000 distinct CDR3 sequences, around 30% being singletons. This sample comprised peripheral blood mononuclear cells (PBMCs), obtained when the disease was refractory, from a patient treated with antithyroid drugs. Receptors originate from a female donor with Graves disease.

A remark on this clonotype: One end of the junction fails to match germline, which may point to a read error. This chain joins TRBV27 and TRBJ1-5, with 8 nucleotides matching TRBD1. Germline V gene data show CDR1 as MNHEY and CDR2 as SMNVEV (reference sequence). The length of the CDR3 is 15 residues. CDR3 amino acids: CDSSTHGQGNQPQHF. The DNA for the CDR3 is TGTGACAGCAGTACGCATGGACAGGGAAATCAGCCCCAGCATTTT.

The sample holds a few counts of this clonotype. The chain has TRBV7-2 and TRBJ1-1; D possibly corresponds to TRBD1 (6 bases). Trimming stripped 1 base from V and 1 base from J, with 16 bases between. CDR1 is SGHTA and CDR2 is FQGNSA in the germline V gene. The CDR3 loop spans 17 amino acids. CDR3 nucleotide sequence: TGTGCCAGCAGCTTAGTTACGGGGGCAAGGGCGAACACTGAAGCTTTCTTT. Protein sequence: CASSLVTGARANTEAFF. Based on the CDR3 plus reference TRBV7-2 and TRBJ1-1, the full variable domain is GAGVSQSPSNKVTEKGKDVELRCDPISGHTALYWYRQSLGQGLEFLIYFQGNSAPDKSGLPSDRFSAERTGGSVSTLTIQRTQQEDSAVYLCASSLVTGARANTEAFFGQGTRLTVV.

This chain uses TRBV20-1 with TRBJ2-7, with 7 bases matching TRBD2. The trim removed 3 bases at V and 4 bases at J, leaving 6 bases unmatched. The length of the CDR3 is 13 residues. In germline, CDR1 is DFQATT, CDR2 SNEGSKA (reference sequence). The CDR3 is CSARRDYPYEQYF. CDR3 nucleotides: TGCAGTGCTAGGAGGGACTATCCATACGAGCAGTACTTC.

The table lists this clonotype with a count of one. A much larger clone differs by one base, so this may be a read error. CDR3 in amino acids: CASSLGGHYNSPPHF. The CDR3 region has the DNA TGTGCCAGCAGTTTAGGGGGACACTATAATTCACCCCCCCACTTT. This sequence joins TRBV12-3 or TRBV12-4 and TRBJ1-6; D might be TRBD1 (6 bases). CDR3 length: 15 residues.

The chain recombines TRBV5-1 with TRBJ2-7; 9 bases fit TRBD2. The CDR3 covers 16 residues. With V trimmed by 4 bases and J by 7 bases, 15 bases remained unmatched. Germline V gene data show CDR1 as SGHRS and CDR2 as YFSETQ. Written as DNA, the CDR3 is TGCGCCAGCAGCCTCCTCGGGACTAGCAGGGTCGGGGAGCAGTACTTC. It codes for CASSLLGTSRVGEQYF.

The sample holds many counts of this clonotype. CDR3 protein: CASSLSRGVYTEAFF. CDR3 coding DNA: TGTGCCAGCAGTTTATCGAGGGGTGTTTATACTGAAGCTTTCTTT. The chain employs TRBV28 and TRBJ1-1; weak D call: TRBD1 (5 bases). The germline V gene has CDR1 MDHEN and CDR2 SYDVKM. The CDR3 extends over 15 amino acids. V was pared by 1 base and J by 5 bases, with 14 bases between.

This clonotype was found a few times. V gene TRBV6-1 combines with J gene TRBJ1-1, with a tentative D call TRBD1 (5 bases). The CDR3 runs 15 residues. Trimming stripped 8 bases from V and 4 bases from J, with 20 bases between. The germline V gene encodes CDR1 MNHNS and CDR2 SASEGT. The CDR3 nucleotides are TGTGCCAGCTTAGATTTTAGGAGAAGGGGCACTGAAGCTTTCTTT. It codes for CASLDFRRRGTEAFF.

The chain uses TRBV5-1 and TRBJ1-4; TRBD1 aligns across 11 bases. CDR1 is SGHRS, CDR2 YFSETQ, per germline. Trimming at V came to 1 base and at J to 7 bases, leaving 6 bases not matched to a gene. The CDR3 extends over 16 amino acids. CDR3 loop: CASSLSLGTGGEKLFF. The CDR3 DNA sequence: TGCGCCAGCAGCTTGTCATTGGGGACAGGGGGTGAAAAACTGTTTTTT.

CDR3 sequence reads: CASSLARERLIYEQFF. The CDR3 DNA reads TGTGCCAGCAGTTTGGCCCGGGAGAGGCTGATCTATGAGCAGTTCTTC. V gene TRBV12-3 or TRBV12-4 combines with J gene TRBJ2-1, with D possibly matching TRBD2 (6 bases). There are 16 residues in the CDR3. Trimming stripped 3 bases from V and 8 bases from J, with 20 bases between.